This entry concerns a single T cell receptor beta chain. This record comes from a study of blood T cell repertoires in COVID-19. On the study more broadly: PBMCs, B-cell-depleted T cells, or T cells were the source of the cDNA or gDNA that made up the material.

The CDR3 runs 14 residues. In germline, CDR1 is SGHDT, CDR2 YYEEEE. Trimming took 2 bases from V and 8 from J; bases not matched to a gene: 5. The authors' processing: How many nucleated cells were present was estimated from reference gene primer amplification. TCRdb keeps only in-frame clones here, not all; method: immunoSEQ multiplex PCR. From that table come the V and J calls and clone size; the DNA was used to work out D and trimming. The top ten clones hold 18% of a sample with over 200,000 clones, 75% to 90% of them seen once. This sequence joins TRBV5-6 and TRBJ1-4, with 8 bases matching TRBD1. The source is a man aged 35 to 55 who had recovered from COVID-19. Sequencing was carried out using PBMCs or T cells enriched from blood (not recorded which). CDR3 sequence: CASSFGTGQEKLFF. In DNA, the CDR3 is TGTGCCAGCAGCTTCGGGACAGGACAAGAAAAACTGTTTTTT.